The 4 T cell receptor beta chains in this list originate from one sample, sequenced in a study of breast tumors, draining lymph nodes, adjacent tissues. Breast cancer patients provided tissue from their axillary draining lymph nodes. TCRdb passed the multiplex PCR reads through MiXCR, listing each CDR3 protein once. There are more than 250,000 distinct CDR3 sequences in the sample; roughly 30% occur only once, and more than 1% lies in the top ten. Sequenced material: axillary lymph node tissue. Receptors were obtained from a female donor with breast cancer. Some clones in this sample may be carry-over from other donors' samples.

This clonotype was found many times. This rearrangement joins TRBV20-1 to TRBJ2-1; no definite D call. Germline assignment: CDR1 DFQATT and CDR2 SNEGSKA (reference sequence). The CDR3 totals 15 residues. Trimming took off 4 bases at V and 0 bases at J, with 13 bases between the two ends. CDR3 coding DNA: TGCAGTGCTATGGTGGCGTCCAGCTCCTACAATGAGCAGTTCTTC. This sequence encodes CSAMVASSSYNEQFF.

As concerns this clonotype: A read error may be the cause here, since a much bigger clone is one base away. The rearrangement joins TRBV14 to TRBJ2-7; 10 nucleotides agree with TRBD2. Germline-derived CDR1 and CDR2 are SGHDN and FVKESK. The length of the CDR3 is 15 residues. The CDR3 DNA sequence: TGTGCCAGCAGCCAAGTTACTAGCGGGATCTACAAGCAGTACTTC. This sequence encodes CASSQVTSGIYKQYF.

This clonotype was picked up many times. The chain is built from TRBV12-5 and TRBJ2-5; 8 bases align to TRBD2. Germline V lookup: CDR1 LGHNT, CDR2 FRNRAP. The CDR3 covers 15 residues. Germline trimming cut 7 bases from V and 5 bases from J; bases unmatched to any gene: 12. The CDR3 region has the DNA TGTGCTAGTGCGGTCGGGGGGGGCTCGGTGGAGACCCAGTACTTC. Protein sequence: CASAVGGGSVETQYF.

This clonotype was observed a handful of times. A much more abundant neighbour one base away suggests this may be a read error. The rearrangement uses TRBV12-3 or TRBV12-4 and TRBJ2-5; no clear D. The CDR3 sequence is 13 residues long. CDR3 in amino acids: CASTDPLQETQCF. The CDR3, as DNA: TGTGCCAGCACCGATCCCCTCCAAGAGACCCAGTGCTTC.